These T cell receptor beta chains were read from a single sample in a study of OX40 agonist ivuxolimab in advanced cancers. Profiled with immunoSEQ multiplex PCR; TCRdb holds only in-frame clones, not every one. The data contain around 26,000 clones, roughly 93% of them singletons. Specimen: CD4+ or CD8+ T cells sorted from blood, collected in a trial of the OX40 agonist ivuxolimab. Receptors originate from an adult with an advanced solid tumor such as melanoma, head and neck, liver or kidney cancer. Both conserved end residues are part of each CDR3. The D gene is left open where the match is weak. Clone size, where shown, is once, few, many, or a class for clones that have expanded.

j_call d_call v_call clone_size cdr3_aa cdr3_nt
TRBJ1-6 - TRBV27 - CASSPYGGMGSPLHF TGTGCCAGCAGTCCTTATGGAGGGATGGGTTCACCCCTCCACTTT
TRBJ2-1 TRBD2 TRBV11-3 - CATTPGSGRKEQFF TGTGCCACCACCCCTGGTAGCGGGAGGAAGGAGCAGTTCTTC
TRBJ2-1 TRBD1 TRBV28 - CASSVFGTGPYNEQFF TGTGCCAGCAGTGTCTTCGGGACAGGTCCCTACAATGAGCAGTTCTTC
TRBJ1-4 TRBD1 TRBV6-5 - CASSQDRVEKLFF TGTGCCAGCAGTCAGGACAGGGTTGAAAAACTGTTTTTT
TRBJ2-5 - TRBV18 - CASSPGFLGETQYF TGTGCCAGCTCACCAGGGTTTTTAGGAGAGACCCAGTACTTC
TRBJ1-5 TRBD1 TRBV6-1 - CASSVNFDRGHQPQHF TGTGCCAGCAGTGTCAATTTTGACAGGGGGCATCAGCCCCAGCATTTT
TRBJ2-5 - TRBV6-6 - CASSKRRGSQETQYF TGTGCCAGCAGTAAACGCAGGGGATCCCAAGAGACCCAGTACTTC
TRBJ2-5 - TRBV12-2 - CASRLGPLSSGEETQYF TGTGCAAGTCGCTTAGGCCCCCTTTCTAGCGGGGAAGAGACCCAGTACTTC
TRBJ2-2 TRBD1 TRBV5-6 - CASVQTGGAVTGELFF TGTGCCAGCGTACAAACAGGGGGCGCGGTGACCGGGGAGCTGTTTTTT
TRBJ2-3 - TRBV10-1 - CASSESASADTQYF TGCGCCAGCAGTGAGTCGGCCAGCGCAGATACGCAGTATTTT
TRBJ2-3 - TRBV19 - CASSKGFGGAGTDTQYF TGTGCCAGTAGTAAGGGGTTCGGCGGGGCGGGCACAGATACGCAGTATTTT
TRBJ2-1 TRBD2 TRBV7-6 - CASSPQAGGRNEQFF TGTGCCAGCAGCCCCCAGGCGGGAGGGAGGAATGAGCAGTTCTTC
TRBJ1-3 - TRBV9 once CASSVALRAGENTIYF TGTGCCAGCAGCGTAGCTCTGAGGGCCGGGGAAAACACCATATATTTT
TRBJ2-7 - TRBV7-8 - CASSFRRGTPYEQYF TGTGCCAGCAGCTTTAGGAGGGGTACCCCCTACGAGCAGTACTTC
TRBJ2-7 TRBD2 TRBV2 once CASRGTSGTVYEQYF TGTGCCAGCAGGGGGACTAGCGGGACGGTCTACGAGCAGTACTTC
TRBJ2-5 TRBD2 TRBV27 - CASSPLPGTSGGKETQYF TGTGCCAGCTCGCCCCTCCCCGGGACTAGCGGGGGAAAAGAGACCCAGTACTTC
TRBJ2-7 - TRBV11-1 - CASSPRGPYEQYF TGTGCCAGCAGCCCTCGGGGTCCCTACGAGCAGTACTTC
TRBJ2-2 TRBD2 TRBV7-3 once CASSPSGGLAGNTGELFF TGTGCCAGCAGCCCTTCGGGGGGACTAGCGGGTAACACCGGGGAGCTGTTTTTT
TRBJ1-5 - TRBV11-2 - CASSLALSDQPQHF TGTGCCAGCAGCTTAGCCCTGAGCGATCAGCCCCAGCATTTT
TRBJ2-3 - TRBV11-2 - CASSLGYDTQYF TGTGCCAGCAGCTTAGGTTATGATACGCAGTATTTT
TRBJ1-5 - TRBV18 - CASSPTKQPQHF TGTGCCAGCTCACCAACGAAGCAGCCCCAGCATTTT
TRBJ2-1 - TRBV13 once CASSLGVSSYNEQFF TGTGCCAGCAGCTTAGGGGTCAGTTCCTACAATGAGCAGTTCTTC